Presented here are 20 T cell receptor beta chains from one specimen sequenced in a study of cytomegalovirus exposure and HLA in healthy donors (dated by TCRdb to between 2016 and 2019). The library was produced with the immunoSEQ multiplex PCR assay. A mixture of 60 forward primers for TCR Vbeta segments and 13 reverse primers for TCR Jbeta segments was used in the multiplex PCR. Sourced from immuneACCESS, this table was stored by TCRdb with only in-frame sequences that have V and J called. A share of the clones is absent; for the studies checked, an unresolved V gene accounts for under half, and the remainder has no known explanation. In this sample the table shows roughly 69,000 clones, under 85% of which occur a single time. The ten biggest clones cover about 5.5% of the sample. The specimen was PBMCs. These receptors all come from a man aged 45-65 years in good health and CMV-seronegative.

The chain joins TRBV6-4 to TRBJ2-3, with D possibly being TRBD2 (6 bases). This CDR3 spans 14 amino acids. V dropped 2 bases and J dropped 0 bases, with 6 bases sitting between them. Looked up from germline, CDR1 is MRHNA and CDR2 is SNTAGT. CDR3 loop: CASSDGTSTDTQYF. In DNA, the CDR3 is TGTGCCAGCAGTGACGGGACTAGCACAGATACGCAGTATTTT.

This clone has a handful of counts. The chain combines TRBV28 with TRBJ1-5; 8 nucleotides agree with TRBD1. Looked up from germline, CDR1 is MDHEN and CDR2 is SYDVKM. The CDR3 loop spans 14 amino acids. Trimming removed 6 bases from V and 6 bases from J; junction bases left unmatched: 7. The DNA of the CDR3 is TGTGCCAGCAGACCCGGGACAGGCCCTCAGCCCCAGCATTTT. Translating it yields CASRPGTGPQPQHF.

The DNA of the CDR3 is TGTGCCAGCAGTCCGGGACAGATCTATGGCTACACCTTC. Translating it yields CASSPGQIYGYTF. This chain links TRBV6-5 with TRBJ1-2; 7 bases fit TRBD1. Looked up from germline, CDR1 is MNHEY and CDR2 is SVGAGI. This CDR3 is built from 13 residues. V trimming: 5 bases; J trimming: 4 bases; junction bases outside the gene matches: 4.

This rearrangement joins TRBV6-1 to TRBJ2-5; TRBD2 might be the D (6 bases). This CDR3 has 17 residues. Trimming shortened V by 1 base and J by 5 bases, and 20 bases separated the two germline ends. Germline V CDR1 and CDR2: MNHNS, SASEGT. The CDR3 nucleotides are TGTGCCAGCAGTGAAGGGGCGGGGATCATGTGGAGGGAGACCCAGTACTTC. This translates into CASSEGAGIMWRETQYF.

This clone was detected only a few times. The chain couples TRBV6-1 to TRBJ2-3; 10 bases map to TRBD2. CDR1 MNHNS and CDR2 SASEGT come from the germline V gene. CDR3 size: 15 residues. The ends lost 3 bases at V and 4 bases at J; junction bases unmatched: 4. CDR3 loop: CASSDKAGGPDTQYF. The CDR3 region has the DNA TGTGCCAGCAGTGATAAAGCGGGGGGGCCAGATACGCAGTATTTT.

The V gene is TRBV5-4, the J gene TRBJ2-3; 13 positions agree with TRBD2. V was clipped by 2 bases and J by 2 bases; unmatched bases: 2. CDR3 length equals 16 residues. From germline, CDR1 is SGHNT and CDR2 YYREEE (reference sequence). The CDR3 sequence: CASSFGLAGATDTQYF. CDR3 sequence (DNA): TGTGCCAGCAGCTTCGGACTAGCGGGGGCCACAGATACGCAGTATTTT.

This chain connects TRBV7-9 to TRBJ2-7, with D unclear. The CDR3 is made up of 13 amino acids. V was clipped by 5 bases and J by 7 bases, with 15 bases between them. CDR1 and CDR2 (germline): SEHNR, FQNEAQ (reference sequence). The CDR3: CASSPGSGWEQYF. The CDR3 nucleotides are TGTGCCAGCAGCCCCGGGTCTGGCTGGGAGCAGTACTTC.

V usage is TRBV21-1 and J usage is TRBJ1-2. TRBV21-1 is a documented pseudogene. The CDR3 runs to 12 residues. The CDR3 sequence: CASSKDGEGYTF. CDR3 sequence (DNA): TGTGCCAGCAGCAAAGACGGGGAAGGCTACACCTTC.

This clone has more than one count but fewer than ten. The V gene is TRBV7-9, the J gene TRBJ2-1; 8 bases are shared with TRBD2. The germline gives CDR1 SEHNR, CDR2 FQNEAQ (reference sequence). The CDR3 runs 14 residues. The V and J ends lost 8 bases and 6 bases, in that order; junction bases with no gene match: 9. The CDR3 region is CASGMAGGINEQFF. The CDR3, as DNA: TGTGCCAGCGGGATGGCGGGGGGAATCAATGAGCAGTTCTTC.

This clone was observed a single time. V gene TRBV9 combines with J gene TRBJ1-1; maybe TRBD1 (6 bases). Trimming took 2 bases from V and 0 from J, leaving 11 bases between them. Germline-derived CDR1 and CDR2 are SGDLS and YYNGEE. The CDR3 is 15 residues long. CDR3 in amino acids: CASSVGGAMNTEAFF. The DNA of the CDR3 is TGTGCCAGCAGCGTGGGGGGGGCAATGAACACTGAAGCTTTCTTT.

V and J are TRBV6-5 and TRBJ1-2, with TRBD1 as a possible D gene (5 bases). Germline CDR1 MNHEY, CDR2 SVGAGI. The CDR3 is 12 amino acids. Trimming stripped 8 bases from V and 4 bases from J, with 11 bases between. CDR3 region: CASGGASYGYTF. CDR3 DNA sequence: TGTGCCAGCGGAGGGGCCAGCTATGGCTACACCTTC.

This clone was observed a handful of times. The chain carries TRBV5-1 and TRBJ1-5, with 9 bases aligning to TRBD1. The CDR3 has 17 residues. Germline V CDR1 and CDR2: SGHRS, YFSETQ. V lost 0 bases, J lost 1 base, and 5 bases stayed unmatched. CDR3 nucleotide sequence: TGCGCCAGCAGCTTGGGTACAGGGGGCAAAAGCAATCAGCCCCAGCATTTT. Protein product: CASSLGTGGKSNQPQHF.

This clone was picked up one time. This chain connects TRBV27 to TRBJ1-2; 8 bases are a match to TRBD1. Germline CDR1 and CDR2: MNHEY and SMNVEV (reference sequence). The CDR3 is 16 residues long. With V trimmed by 2 bases and J by 2 bases, 7 bases remained unmatched. CDR3: CASSLGQGVGNYGYTF. The DNA of the CDR3 is TGTGCCAGCAGTTTAGGACAGGGCGTAGGGAACTATGGCTACACCTTC.

This clone was recorded a few times. The CDR3 region is CSVQGRHNQPQHF. The CDR3 nucleotides are TGCAGCGTACAGGGTAGACACAATCAGCCCCAGCATTTT. The rearrangement joins TRBV29-1 to TRBJ1-5; D may be TRBD1 (6 bases). V gave up 6 bases and J gave up 3 bases, with 12 bases separating them. Germline V gives CDR1 SQVTM, CDR2 ANQGSEA. There are 13 residues in the CDR3.

The V and J genes are TRBV28 and TRBJ1-1; possibly TRBD1 for D (5 bases). Trimming took 4 bases from V and 7 from J, leaving 16 bases between them. The CDR3 loop spans 14 amino acids. Germline CDR1 reads MDHEN; CDR2 reads SYDVKM. CDR3: CASSSGLAAREAFF. In DNA, the CDR3 is TGTGCCAGCAGTTCGGGACTCGCGGCCCGTGAAGCTTTCTTT.

This chain joins TRBV5-1 and TRBJ2-7; TRBD1 aligns across 7 bases. Germline V gene lookup returns CDR1 SGHRS and CDR2 YFSETQ. The CDR3 is 17 amino acids. The J segment lost 2 bases and the V segment lost 4 bases, leaving 15 bases of the junction unmatched. The CDR3 coding sequence is TGCGCCAGCAGCCCCGGGACAGTTCTATCAACGACCTACGAGCAGTACTTC. This translates into CASSPGTVLSTTYEQYF.

As regards this clone: Other DNA sequences in the same sample also yield this CDR3. This sequence joins TRBV5-6 and TRBJ2-6, with D tentatively TRBD1 or TRBD2 (6 bases each). The V and J ends lost 4 bases and 4 bases respectively, with 12 bases between them. The CDR3 spans 15 residues. Germline CDR1 SGHDT, CDR2 YYEEEE. CDR3 coding DNA: TGTGCCAGCAGCCTGGGGGGCCCCGGGGCCAACGTCCTGACTTTC. Protein sequence: CASSLGGPGANVLTF. Supplemented by reference TRBV5-6 and TRBJ2-6, the full variable domain reads DAGVTQSPTHLIKTRGQQVTLRCSPKSGHDTVSWYQQALGQGPQFIFQYYEEEERQRGNFPDRFSGHQFPNYSSELNVNALLLGDSALYLCASSLGGPGANVLTFGAGSRLTVL.

The gene calls are TRBV7-8 and TRBJ2-3; D is possibly TRBD1 (5 bases). Germline V gene data show CDR1 as SGHVS and CDR2 as FQNEAQ. This CDR3 region has 12 residues. Trimming left V 5 bases short and J 6 bases short, with 9 bases between. In DNA form, the CDR3 reads TGTGCCAGCAGCCCAGGGCAGGATACGCAGTATTTT. Its protein is CASSPGQDTQYF.

The chain has TRBV5-1 and TRBJ2-2; 9 bases fit TRBD1. With V trimmed by 6 bases and J by 4 bases, 13 bases remained unmatched. CDR3 length: 17 amino acids. From germline, CDR1 is SGHRS and CDR2 YFSETQ. The CDR3: CASNPTGGSLGTGELFF. DNA for the CDR3: TGCGCCAGCAACCCAACAGGGGGCAGTTTGGGCACCGGGGAGCTGTTTTTT.

The chain uses TRBV2 and TRBJ2-7; 9 positions match TRBD2. CDR1 is SNHLY and CDR2 is FYNNEI in the germline V gene. The CDR3 runs to 19 residues. Trimming cost V 4 bases and J 5 bases; bases outside gene matches: 21. The CDR3 is CASSGRKGGGASPLDEQYF. The CDR3 DNA reads as TGTGCCAGCAGTGGCAGGAAGGGCGGGGGGGCCTCTCCCCTCGACGAGCAGTACTTC.